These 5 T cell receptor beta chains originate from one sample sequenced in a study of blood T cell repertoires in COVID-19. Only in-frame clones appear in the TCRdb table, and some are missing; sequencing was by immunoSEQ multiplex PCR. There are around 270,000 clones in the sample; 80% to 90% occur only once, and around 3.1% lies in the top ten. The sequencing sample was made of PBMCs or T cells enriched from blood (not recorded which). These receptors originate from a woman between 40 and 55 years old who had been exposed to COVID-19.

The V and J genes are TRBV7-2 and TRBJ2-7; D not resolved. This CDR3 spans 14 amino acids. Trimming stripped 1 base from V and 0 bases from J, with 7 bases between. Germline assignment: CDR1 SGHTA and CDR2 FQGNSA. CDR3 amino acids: CASSLGLTSYEQYF. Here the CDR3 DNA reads TGTGCCAGCAGCTTAGGGCTCACCTCCTACGAGCAGTACTTC.

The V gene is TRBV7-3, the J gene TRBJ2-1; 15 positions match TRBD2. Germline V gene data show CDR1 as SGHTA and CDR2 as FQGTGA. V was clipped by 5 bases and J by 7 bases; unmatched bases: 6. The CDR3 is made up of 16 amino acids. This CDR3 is CASSNPGTSGRNEQFF. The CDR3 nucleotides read TGTGCCAGCAGCAACCCCGGGACTAGCGGGAGGAATGAGCAGTTCTTC.

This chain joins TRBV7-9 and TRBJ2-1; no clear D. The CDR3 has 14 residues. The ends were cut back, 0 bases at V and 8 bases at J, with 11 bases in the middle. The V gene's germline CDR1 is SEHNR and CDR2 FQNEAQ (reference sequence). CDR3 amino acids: CASSLAATWHEQFF. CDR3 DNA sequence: TGTGCCAGCAGCTTAGCTGCCACCTGGCATGAGCAGTTCTTC.

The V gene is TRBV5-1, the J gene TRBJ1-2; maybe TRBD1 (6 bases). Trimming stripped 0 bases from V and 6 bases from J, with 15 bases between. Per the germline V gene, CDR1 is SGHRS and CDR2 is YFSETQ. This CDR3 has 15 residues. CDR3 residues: CASSLVLSGEHGYTF. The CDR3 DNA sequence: TGCGCCAGCAGCTTGGTGCTGTCAGGGGAACATGGCTACACCTTC.

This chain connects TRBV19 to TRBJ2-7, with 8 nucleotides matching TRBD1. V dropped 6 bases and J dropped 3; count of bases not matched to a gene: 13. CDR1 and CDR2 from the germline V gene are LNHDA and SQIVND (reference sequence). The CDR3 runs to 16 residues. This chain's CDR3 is CASSEGRQGLFYEQYF. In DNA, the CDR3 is TGTGCCAGTAGCGAAGGGCGACAGGGGCTTTTCTACGAGCAGTACTTC. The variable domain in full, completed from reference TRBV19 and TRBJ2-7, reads DGGITQSPKYLFRKEGQNVTLSCEQNLNHDAMYWYRQDPGQGLRLIYYSQIVNDFQKGDIAEGYSVSREKKESFPLTVTSAQKNPTAFYLCASSEGRQGLFYEQYFGPGTRLTVT.